The following is a T cell receptor beta chain sequence with its context. Its antigen is not identified. These data belong to a study of OX40 agonist ivuxolimab in advanced cancers. Study-level background: Ivuxolimab doses were 0.01, 0.1, 0.3, 1.5, 3 or 10 mg/kg every 2 weeks. The study enrolled dose-escalation patients with hepatocellular carcinoma, melanoma, renal cell or head and neck cancer. Study-wide results and limits: Fewer expanded clones were found on average in CD4+ than in CD8+ T cells.

Peripheral blood came from all dose cohorts at three timepoints. Clones were read by immunoSEQ multiplex PCR, and TCRdb kept only the in-frame ones, dropping some. The data hold 99,000 or so clones, with approximately 93% observed a single time. Per germline, CDR1 MNHNS and CDR2 SASEGT. This CDR3 contains 15 residues. The V end was cut by 2 bases, the J end by 1 base, with 12 bases between. Sequences were derived from CD4+ or CD8+ T cells sorted from blood, sampled in a trial of the OX40 agonist ivuxolimab. This sequence was found in an adult with an advanced solid tumor such as melanoma, head and neck, liver or kidney cancer. The rearrangement uses TRBV6-1 and TRBJ2-7; D is perhaps TRBD2 (7 bases). CDR3 DNA sequence: TGTGCCAGCAGTGAACTCCGGGGGGCGTCCTACGAGCAGTACTTC. It translates to CASSELRGASYEQYF.